This T cell receptor beta chain stems from a study of blood T cell repertoires in COVID-19. Background on the study: The samples span acute and convalescent COVID-19 from the United States, Italy and Spain. T cells, B-cell-depleted T cells, or PBMCs provided the cDNA or gDNA that served as material.

The data were produced by immunoSEQ multiplex PCR, yet TCRdb's version contains in-frame clones alone and is incomplete. The table shows about 250,000 clones, with about 91% occurring only once. This clone was counted a single time. What was sequenced was peripheral blood. This clonotype was obtained from a man older than 75 with acute or convalescent COVID-19.

The CDR3 DNA reads as TGTGCCATCAATGGAGGGGGCCATGATGGCTACACCTTC. Translating it yields CAINGGGHDGYTF. The V and J genes are TRBV10-3 and TRBJ1-2, with 7 bases matching TRBD1. The CDR3 has 13 amino acids. Germline CDR1 reads ENHRY; CDR2 reads SYGVKD. J gave up 6 bases and V 7 bases, and 8 bases lay outside the gene matches.